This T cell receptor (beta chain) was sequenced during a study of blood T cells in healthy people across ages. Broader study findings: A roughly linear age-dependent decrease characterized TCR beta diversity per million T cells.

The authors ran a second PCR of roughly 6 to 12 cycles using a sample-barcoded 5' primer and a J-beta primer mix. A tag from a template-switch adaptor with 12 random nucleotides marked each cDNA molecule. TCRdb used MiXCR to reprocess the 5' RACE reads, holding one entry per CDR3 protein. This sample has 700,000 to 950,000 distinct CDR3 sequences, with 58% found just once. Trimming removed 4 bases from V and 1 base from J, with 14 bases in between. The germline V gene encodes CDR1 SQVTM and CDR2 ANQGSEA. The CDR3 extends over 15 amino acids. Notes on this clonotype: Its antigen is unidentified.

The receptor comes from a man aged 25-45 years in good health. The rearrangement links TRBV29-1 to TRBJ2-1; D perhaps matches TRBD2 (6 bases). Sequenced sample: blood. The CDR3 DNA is TGCAGCGTTGTGAAAGGAGGGACGTCCTACAATGAGCAGTTCTTC. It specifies CSVVKGGTSYNEQFF.